Listed here are 3 T cell receptor beta chains from one sample, sequenced in a study of CD4 T cells in relation to SARS-CoV-2 and coronaviruses (dated by TCRdb to the early 2020s). Receptor amplification or capture employed the immunoSEQ multiplex PCR assay. What TCRdb holds here is the immuneACCESS table cut down to in-frame rearrangements. Part of the clones is not present; checked against another copy, under half of the missing clones reflect an unresolved V gene, and the others are unexplained. The table for this sample lists 50,000 to 70,000 clones; roughly nine tenths of them were counted only once. The top ten hold under 0.4% of the sample. The sequenced material came from naive CD4+ T cells from PBMCs. The sample's cell subset or site, from its label and the paper: naive CD4+ T cells isolated by negative enrichment. Every receptor here comes from an adult with COVID-19.

Only a few counts were recorded for this clone. The chain employs TRBV28 and TRBJ2-7; TRBD2 might be the D (6 bases). CDR3 length: 14 amino acids. Germline assignment: CDR1 MDHEN and CDR2 SYDVKM. V was cut by 10 bases and J by 2 bases, with 18 bases left in between. The CDR3 spells CATQGGGFPYEQYF. The CDR3 DNA reads TGTGCCACCCAGGGAGGCGGGTTCCCCTACGAGCAGTACTTC.

The rearrangement uses TRBV2 and TRBJ1-5; no firm D call. Germline V gene data show CDR1 as SNHLY and CDR2 as FYNNEI. The CDR3 has 15 residues. V was clipped by 6 bases and J by 0 bases, with 12 bases between them. CDR3 sequence (DNA): TGTGCCAGCAGAACAAGAGAGGATAGCAATCAGCCCCAGCATTTT. Translating gives CASRTREDSNQPQHF.

The V call is TRBV19, the J call TRBJ2-1, with 8 bases aligning to TRBD2. There are 14 residues in the CDR3. With V trimmed by 6 bases and J by 6 bases, 7 bases remained unmatched. Germline V lookup: CDR1 LNHDA, CDR2 SQIVND (reference sequence). CDR3 region: CASSPGGGLNEQFF. CDR3 nucleotides: TGTGCCAGTAGCCCCGGGGGGGGCCTCAATGAGCAGTTCTTC. Looking up the rest from reference TRBV19 and TRBJ2-1 gives the full variable domain: DGGITQSPKYLFRKEGQNVTLSCEQNLNHDAMYWYRQDPGQGLRLIYYSQIVNDFQKGDIAEGYSVSREKKESFPLTVTSAQKNPTAFYLCASSPGGGLNEQFFGPGTRLTVL.